The 2 T cell receptor beta chains below all came from one sample that was sequenced in a study of cytomegalovirus exposure and HLA in healthy donors. The table came from immunoSEQ multiplex PCR; TCRdb's copy has only in-frame clones and leaves some out. The sample includes about 200,000 clones, about nine tenths of them seen just once. Sample: PBMCs. The receptors stem from a woman between 18 and 30 years old in good health and CMV-seropositive.

The chain links TRBV2 to TRBJ1-1; TRBD1 is a possible D gene (5 bases). This CDR3 is built from 15 residues. The V and J ends lost 8 bases and 5 bases respectively, with 21 bases between them. The germline CDR1 and CDR2 sequences are SNHLY and FYNNEI. CDR3 region: CASRAALVGGTEAFF. CDR3 bases: TGTGCCAGCCGGGCAGCGCTAGTTGGGGGGACTGAAGCTTTCTTT.

The gene calls are TRBV10-3 and TRBJ2-2, with D possibly being TRBD1 (8 bases). The V and J ends lost 5 bases and 3 bases respectively, with 10 bases between them. The CDR3 runs to 14 residues. Germline CDR1 and CDR2: ENHRY and SYGVKD. The CDR3 is CAISTGGDTGELFF. The CDR3 region has the DNA TGTGCCATCAGTACAGGGGGGGACACCGGGGAGCTGTTTTTT.